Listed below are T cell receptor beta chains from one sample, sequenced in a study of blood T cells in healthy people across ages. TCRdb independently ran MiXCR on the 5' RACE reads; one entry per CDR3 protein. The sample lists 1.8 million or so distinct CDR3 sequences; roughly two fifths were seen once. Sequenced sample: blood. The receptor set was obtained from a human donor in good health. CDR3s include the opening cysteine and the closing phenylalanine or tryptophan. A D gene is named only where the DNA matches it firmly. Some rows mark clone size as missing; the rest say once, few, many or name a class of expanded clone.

TGTGCCAGCAGTTCGCCAGGGGGGACAGCGTACTTC | CASSSPGGTAYF | TRBJ2-5 | TRBV6-5 | - | -
TGTGCCAGCAGCCCTAAGGACCGAACGAACACTGAAGCTTTCTTT | CASSPKDRTNTEAFF | TRBJ1-1 | TRBV7-9 | many | -
TGTGCCAGCAGCGTAAATTTCCCCTACGGTGGGGCTAGTCGCTACGAGCAGTACTTC | CASSVNFPYGGASRYEQYF | TRBJ2-7 | TRBV9 | - | -
TGCAGGGCATCGCCTACAGGGGAGAACGAGCAGTACTTC | CRASPTGENEQYF | TRBJ2-7 | TRBV29-1 | - | TRBD1
TGCAGTGCTAGACAGGGCCGCCTCGACGAGCAGTACTTC | CSARQGRLDEQYF | TRBJ2-7 | TRBV20-1 | few | -
TGTGCCAGCAGCTTTTACGCGGGCCCCTCCTACGAGCAGTACTTC | CASSFYAGPSYEQYF | TRBJ2-7 | TRBV5-5 | - | -
TGCGCCAGCAGCCAATCGGGACAGGGTATTTATTCACCCCTCCACTTT | CASSQSGQGIYSPLHF | TRBJ1-6 | TRBV4-1 | - | TRBD1
TGTGCCATCCGAACGGGGGAAGGGTACAATGAGCAGTTCTTC | CAIRTGEGYNEQFF | TRBJ2-1 | TRBV12-3/TRBV12-4 | few | -
TGTGCCAGCAGCCTAGCGGGGGCTTCCCACCTTACAGCACAAGAGACCCAGTACTTC | CASSLAGASHLTAQETQYF | TRBJ2-5 | TRBV11-2 | - | TRBD2
TGCGCCAGCAGCCAAGATACAGGGACACTCCACTACGAGCAGTACTTC | CASSQDTGTLHYEQYF | TRBJ2-7 | TRBV4-3 | few | -
TGTGCCACCAGGACTAGCGGGTCTTACGAGCAGTACTTC | CATRTSGSYEQYF | TRBJ2-7 | TRBV7-2 | - | TRBD2
TGCAGTGCTAGGATCTCGGAACGAACCTTTGGCTACACCTTC | CSARISERTFGYTF | TRBJ1-2 | TRBV20-1 | - | -
TGTGCCAGCAGCCAAGCGCAGGGGCTACTATACTATGGCTACACCTTC | CASSQAQGLLYYGYTF | TRBJ1-2 | TRBV4-2 | few | -
TGTGCCTGGGCGACTCCAGGATCACCGGGCTACACCTTC | CAWATPGSPGYTF | TRBJ1-2 | TRBV30 | - | -
TGCGCCAGCAGCCCAGTTCTAGGGATTCAAGAGACCCAGTACTTC | CASSPVLGIQETQYF | TRBJ2-5 | TRBV4-1 | - | -
TGTGCCAGCAGCTTAGAGAGGTTCACAGATACGCAGTATTTT | CASSLERFTDTQYF | TRBJ2-3 | TRBV7-2 | - | -